This T cell receptor beta chain was sequenced during a study of siplizumab effects on memory and regulatory T cells. Turning to this clone: Its specificity is unknown.

Study results and limitations: For siplizumab cultures, the suppressive function of their proliferating Tregs was not confirmed.

The repertoire was sequenced with immunoSEQ multiplex PCR; TCRdb's copy has only in-frame clones and lacks some. The sample has roughly 70,000 clones, just over 90% seen once. Looked up from germline, CDR1 is SQVTM and CDR2 is ANQGSEA. V shed 6 bases and J shed 0 bases, with 7 bases lying between them. This CDR3 comprises 12 residues. The chain links TRBV29-1 to TRBJ2-3; D unclear. This receptor was obtained from a human donor in good health. The sample taken for sequencing was CD8+ T cells sorted from blood. DNA for the CDR3: TGCAGCGTGCCCCTGAGCACAGATACGCAGTATTTT. Its translation is CSVPLSTDTQYF.